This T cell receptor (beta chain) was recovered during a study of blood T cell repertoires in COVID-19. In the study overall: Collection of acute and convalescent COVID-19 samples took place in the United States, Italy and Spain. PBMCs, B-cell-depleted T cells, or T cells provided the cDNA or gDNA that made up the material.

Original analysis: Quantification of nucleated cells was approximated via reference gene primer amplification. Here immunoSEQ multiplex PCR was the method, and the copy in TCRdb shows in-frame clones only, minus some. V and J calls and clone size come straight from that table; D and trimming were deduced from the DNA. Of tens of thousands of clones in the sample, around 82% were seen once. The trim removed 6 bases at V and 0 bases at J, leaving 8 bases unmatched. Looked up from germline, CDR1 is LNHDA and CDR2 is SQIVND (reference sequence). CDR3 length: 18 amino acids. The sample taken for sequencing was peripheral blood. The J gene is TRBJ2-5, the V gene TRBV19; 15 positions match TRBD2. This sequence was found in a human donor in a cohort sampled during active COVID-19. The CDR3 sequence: CASSRGLAGGKYQETQYF. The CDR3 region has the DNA TGTGCCAGTAGCCGAGGACTAGCGGGAGGGAAGTACCAAGAGACCCAGTACTTC.